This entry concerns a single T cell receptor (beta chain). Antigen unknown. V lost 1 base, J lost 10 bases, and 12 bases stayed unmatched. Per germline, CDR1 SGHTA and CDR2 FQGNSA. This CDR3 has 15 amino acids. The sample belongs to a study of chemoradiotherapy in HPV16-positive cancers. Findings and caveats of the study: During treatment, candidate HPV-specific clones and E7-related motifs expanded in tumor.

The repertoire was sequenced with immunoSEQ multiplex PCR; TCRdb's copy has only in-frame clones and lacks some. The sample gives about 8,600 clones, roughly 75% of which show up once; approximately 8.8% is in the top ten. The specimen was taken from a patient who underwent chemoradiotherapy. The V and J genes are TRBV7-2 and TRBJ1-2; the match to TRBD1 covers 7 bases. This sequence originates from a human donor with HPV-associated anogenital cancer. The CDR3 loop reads CASSLGVRGIDAYTF. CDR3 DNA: TGTGCCAGCAGCTTAGGGGTCAGGGGGATAGATGCCTACACCTTC. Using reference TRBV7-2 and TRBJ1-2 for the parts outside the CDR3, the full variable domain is GAGVSQSPSNKVTEKGKDVELRCDPISGHTALYWYRQSLGQGLEFLIYFQGNSAPDKSGLPSDRFSAERTGGSVSTLTIQRTQQEDSAVYLCASSLGVRGIDAYTFGSGTRLTVV.